This T cell receptor (beta chain) was retrieved from a study of T cells after yellow fever vaccination. This clonotype was found a few times. The germline gene is not matched at one end of the junction; a read error may be the cause. Germline V gene sequence: CDR1 KGHSH, CDR2 LQKENI. This CDR3 spans 19 amino acids. TCRdb ran MiXCR on the 5' RACE reads and lists one entry per CDR3 protein. The data hold under 500,000 distinct CDR3 sequences, with around a sixth observed a single time. This clonotype originated in a man between 18 and 29 years old who received the YFV17D yellow fever vaccine. The material was PBMCs, obtained before the yellow fever booster vaccination. The rearrangement uses TRBV18 and TRBJ2-4; 7 bases line up with TRBD1. The CDR3 DNA reads as TGTGCCAGCTCATCAAACCGGACAGGTGGAGTCGGAGCCAAAAACACTCAGTACTTC. It yields the protein CASSSNRTGGVGAKNTQYF.